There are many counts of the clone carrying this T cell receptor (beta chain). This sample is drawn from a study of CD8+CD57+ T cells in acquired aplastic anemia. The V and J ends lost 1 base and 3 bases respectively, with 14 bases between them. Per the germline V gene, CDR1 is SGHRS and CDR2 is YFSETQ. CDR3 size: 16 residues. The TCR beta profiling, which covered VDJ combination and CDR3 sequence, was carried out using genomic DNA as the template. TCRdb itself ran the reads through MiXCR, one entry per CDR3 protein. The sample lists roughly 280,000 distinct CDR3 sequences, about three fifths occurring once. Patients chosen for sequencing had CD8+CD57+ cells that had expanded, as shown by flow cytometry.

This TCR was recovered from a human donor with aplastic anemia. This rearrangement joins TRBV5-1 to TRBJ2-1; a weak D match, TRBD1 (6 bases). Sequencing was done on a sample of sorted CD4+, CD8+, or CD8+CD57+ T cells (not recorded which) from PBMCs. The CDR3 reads CASSLTAGASYNEQFF. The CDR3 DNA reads TGCGCCAGCAGCTTGACCGCAGGGGCCAGCTACAATGAGCAGTTCTTC.